Sequencing of this T cell receptor beta chain was carried out in a study of shared clonotypes between healthy human individuals. Overall study context: Every donor yielded three CD4 naive, three CD4 memory, two CD8 naive and one CD8 memory plate.

This table comes from immunoSEQ multiplex PCR, and its TCRdb copy is limited to in-frame clones, with some not included. The repertoire holds 2 million to 2.5 million clones, with 80% to 95% as singletons. Germline loops: CDR1 LNHDA, CDR2 SQIVND (reference sequence). V lost 7 bases, J lost 3 bases, and 18 bases lay in between. The CDR3 extends over 16 amino acids. Study outcomes and limitations: Against clonotypes common to all four donors, non-shared ones had lower generation probabilities. Rarefaction showed sorted-subset sequencing was incomplete despite large depth.

Partitioning of CD4+ cells yielded a CD45RA+ naive subset and a CD45RA-negative memory subset. To note about this clone: Its matching antigen is unknown.

This receptor was identified in a man aged 18 to 29 in good health. Some clones in this sample may be carry-over from other donors' samples. V gene TRBV19 combines with J gene TRBJ2-2; D might be TRBD1 (5 bases). Sequenced sample: naive CD4+ T cells from PBMCs. Subset of the sample: CD45RA+ positively selected. The DNA of the CDR3 is TGTGCCAGTACCCAGTTTGGGGCACAATACACCGGGGAGCTGTTTTTT. This gives the protein CASTQFGAQYTGELFF.